One and the same sample provided the 15 T cell receptor beta chains below, sequenced in a study of shared clonotypes between healthy human individuals. The protocol was immunoSEQ multiplex PCR, while the TCRdb copy is restricted to in-frame clones and leaves out a portion. The repertoire holds 800,000 to 950,000 clones, with 96% as singletons. Naive-designated CD8 cells lacked CD45RO, were positively enriched for CCR7, and omitted terminally differentiated effector memory CD45RA+ cells. Sequenced sample: naive CD8+ T cells sorted from blood. The receptors stem from a man under 40 in good health.

V usage is TRBV5-5 and J usage is TRBJ1-1; D ambiguous. Germline V lookup: CDR1 SGHKS, CDR2 YYEKEE (reference sequence). The CDR3 totals 14 residues. V was pared by 3 bases and J by 0 bases, with 9 bases between. The CDR3 spells CASSWTGLNTEAFF. The CDR3 nucleotides read TGTGCCAGCAGCTGGACGGGCTTGAACACTGAAGCTTTCTTT.

The chain links TRBV13 to TRBJ2-7; weak D call: TRBD2 (6 bases). Germline V gives CDR1 PRHDT, CDR2 FYEKMQ (reference sequence). Trimming left V 3 bases short and J 5 bases short, with 14 bases between. The CDR3 is 14 amino acids. The CDR3 loop reads CASSFSLATHEQYF. DNA of the CDR3: TGTGCCAGCAGCTTTTCTCTAGCGACCCACGAGCAGTACTTC.

V is TRBV18 and J is TRBJ2-3; a possible D gene is TRBD1 (7 bases). The V end lost 3 bases, the J end lost 4 bases, and 17 bases lay between the germline ends. This CDR3 is built from 16 residues. Looked up from germline, CDR1 is KGHSH and CDR2 is LQKENI. The CDR3 nucleotides read TGTGCCAGCTCACCCGGGAGACAGGGTAGGGCAGATACGCAGTATTTT. Translation: CASSPGRQGRADTQYF. Looking up the rest from reference TRBV18 and TRBJ2-3 gives the full variable domain: NAGVMQNPRHLVRRRGQEARLRCSPMKGHSHVYWYRQLPEEGLKFMVYLQKENIIDESGMPKERFSAEFPKEGPSILRIQQVVRGDSAAYFCASSPGRQGRADTQYFGPGTRLTVL.

This sequence joins TRBV7-9 and TRBJ2-1; D is unresolved. Germline V gives CDR1 SEHNR, CDR2 FQNEAQ (reference sequence). Trimming stripped 1 base from V and 6 bases from J, with 7 bases between. This CDR3 is 13 amino acids long. The CDR3 region has the DNA TGTGCCAGCAGCTTAGAGGCTGGCAATGAGCAGTTCTTC. Protein product: CASSLEAGNEQFF.

V gene TRBV28 combines with J gene TRBJ2-5, with 11 bases fitting TRBD2. CDR1 MDHEN and CDR2 SYDVKM come from the germline V gene. J was trimmed by 0 bases and V by 6 bases; bases with no gene match: 6. The CDR3 spans 16 residues. The CDR3 sequence: CASRTRTSGYQETQYF. The CDR3 bases are TGTGCCAGCAGAACAAGGACTAGCGGGTACCAAGAGACCCAGTACTTC.

V gene TRBV4-1 combines with J gene TRBJ1-1; D unclear. This CDR3 has 15 residues. Trimming removed 6 bases from V and 1 base from J, with 15 bases in between. In germline, CDR1 is MGHRA, CDR2 YSYEKL. In nucleotides, the CDR3 is TGCGCCAGCAGTGGGTCCCCTAAAGGGAACACTGAAGCTTTCTTT. It translates to CASSGSPKGNTEAFF.

The chain couples TRBV7-9 to TRBJ1-1; 9 positions agree with TRBD1. CDR1 is SEHNR, CDR2 FQNEAQ, per germline (reference sequence). The trim removed 3 bases at V and 3 bases at J, leaving 5 bases unmatched. The CDR3 runs to 15 residues. The CDR3 reads CASSLGTGMDTEAFF. Written as DNA, the CDR3 is TGTGCCAGCAGCTTGGGGACAGGGATGGACACTGAAGCTTTCTTT.

The chain combines TRBV18 with TRBJ2-7, with TRBD1 identical over 9 bases. The CDR3 runs to 16 residues. CDR1 and CDR2 (germline): KGHSH, LQKENI. V lost 2 bases, J lost 6 bases, and 11 bases stayed unmatched. CDR3: CASSPTPGQGNLEQYF. DNA of the CDR3: TGTGCCAGCTCACCAACACCGGGACAGGGAAACCTCGAGCAGTACTTC.

This chain connects TRBV9 to TRBJ2-2, with 8 bases identical to TRBD1. The CDR3 covers 14 residues. Per the germline V gene, CDR1 is SGDLS and CDR2 is YYNGEE. With 4 bases clipped from V and 5 bases from J, the junction kept 4 bases outside the gene matches. The CDR3 coding sequence is TGTGCCAGCAGCCCCTGGGACAGGACCGGGGAGCTGTTTTTT. Translating it yields CASSPWDRTGELFF.

The chain carries TRBV7-8 and TRBJ1-1; D might be TRBD1 (5 bases). The CDR3 has 16 amino acids. The V gene's germline CDR1 is SGHVS and CDR2 FQNEAQ. Trimming removed 5 bases at V and 1 base at J, with 17 bases between. The CDR3 sequence: CASSPTNRMGNTEAFF. Written as DNA, the CDR3 is TGTGCCAGCAGCCCTACAAACAGGATGGGGAACACTGAAGCTTTCTTT.

Of note for this clone: One junction end does not reproduce the germline sequence, and a read error may be involved. V is TRBV15 and J is TRBJ1-5; unclear D gene. Germline CDR1 LNHNV, CDR2 YYDKDF (reference sequence). The CDR3 extends over 13 amino acids. This CDR3 reads CATKIRGNQPQHF. As DNA, the CDR3 is TGTGCGACCAAAATCCGGGGAAATCAGCCCCAGCATTTT. Combining the CDR3 with reference TRBV15 and TRBJ1-5 gives the whole variable domain DAMVIQNPRYQVTQFGKPVTLSCSQTLNHNVMYWYQQKSSQAPKLLFHYYDKDFNNEADTPDNFQSRRPNTSFCFLDIRSPGLGDTAMYLCATKIRGNQPQHFGDGTRLSIL.

The chain combines TRBV7-6 with TRBJ2-5; D call uncertain. The CDR3 contains 14 residues. CDR1 is SGHVS, CDR2 FNYEAQ, per germline. V lost 0 bases and J lost 2, with 7 bases in between. DNA for the CDR3: TGTGCCAGCAGCTTAGCGCCAGCTCAAGAGACCCAGTACTTC. It translates to CASSLAPAQETQYF.

The CDR3: CSVVPWTDMRTEAFF. In DNA, the CDR3 is TGCAGCGTAGTCCCATGGACGGACATGCGCACTGAAGCTTTCTTT. The chain employs TRBV29-1 and TRBJ1-1, with TRBD1 as a possible D gene (5 bases). This CDR3 comprises 15 residues. Trimming took off 6 bases at V and 4 bases at J, with 21 bases between the two ends. The germline V gene encodes CDR1 SQVTM and CDR2 ANQGSEA. Looking up the rest from reference TRBV29-1 and TRBJ1-1 gives the full variable domain: SAVISQKPSRDICQRGTSLTIQCQVDSQVTMMFWYRQQPGQSLTLIATANQGSEATYESGFVIDKFPISRPNLTFSTLTVSNMSPEDSSIYLCSVVPWTDMRTEAFFGQGTRLTVV.

This chain uses TRBV23-1 with TRBJ2-7, with D possibly TRBD1 on 5 matching bases. TRBV23-1 is known as an ORF, though its function is uncertain. V shed 0 bases and J shed 0 bases, with 18 bases lying between them. This CDR3 has 18 amino acids. Here the CDR3 DNA reads TGCGCCAGCAGTCAATCGAGAGACAGCTACGGATTCTCCTACGAGCAGTACTTC. This translates into CASSQSRDSYGFSYEQYF.

This rearrangement joins TRBV29-1 to TRBJ1-1, with a possible D match to TRBD1 (6 bases). CDR3 size: 13 residues. Germline CDR1 reads SQVTM; CDR2 reads ANQGSEA. The germline V and J ends were trimmed by 7 bases and 1 base, with 13 bases remaining between them. This CDR3 reads CSATTTGNTEAFF. CDR3 nucleotide sequence: TGCAGCGCGACTACGACAGGGAACACTGAAGCTTTCTTT.